This T cell receptor (beta chain) was observed in a study of cytomegalovirus exposure and HLA in healthy donors. This clone was observed a single time. As yet, its antigen is unknown. Trimming pared 3 bases from V and 6 bases from J, leaving 10 bases between. This CDR3 has 13 amino acids. Germline assignment: CDR1 SGDLS and CDR2 YYNGEE. Primers: 60 Vbeta forward and 13 Jbeta reverse. Authors' processing steps: Later work found 65 million to 85 million unique TCR beta chains, with approximately 12 million shared. Clones were read by immunoSEQ multiplex PCR, and TCRdb kept only the in-frame ones, dropping some. The V and J calls and clone size come from that table; D and trimming were worked out from the DNA. The sample yields around 190,000 clones, more than 75% seen once. Findings and limits, study-wide: There were 150 to 200 TCR beta chains listed as cytomegalovirus-associated. In vitro data verified a few CMV-associated chains as specific for CMV antigens.

The sequenced material came from PBMCs. The sequence derives from a man aged 35-49 years in good health and CMV-seropositive. The genes are TRBV9 and TRBJ1-5; weak D call: TRBD1 (6 bases). CDR3 amino acids: CASSEGGFQPQHF. CDR3 in DNA: TGTGCCAGCAGCGAGGGGGGGTTTCAGCCCCAGCATTTT.